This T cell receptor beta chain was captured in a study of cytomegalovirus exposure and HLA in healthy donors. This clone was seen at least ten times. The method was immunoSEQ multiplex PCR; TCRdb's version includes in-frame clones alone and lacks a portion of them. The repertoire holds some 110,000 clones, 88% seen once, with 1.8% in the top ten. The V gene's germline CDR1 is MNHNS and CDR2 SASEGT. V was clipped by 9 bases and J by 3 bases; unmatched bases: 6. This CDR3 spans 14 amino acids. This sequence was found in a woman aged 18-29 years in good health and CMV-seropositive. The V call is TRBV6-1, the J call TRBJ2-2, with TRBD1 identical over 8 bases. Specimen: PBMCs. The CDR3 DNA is TGTGCCAGTCAGCCGGGACAGGACACCGGGGAGCTGTTTTTT. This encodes CASQPGQDTGELFF.